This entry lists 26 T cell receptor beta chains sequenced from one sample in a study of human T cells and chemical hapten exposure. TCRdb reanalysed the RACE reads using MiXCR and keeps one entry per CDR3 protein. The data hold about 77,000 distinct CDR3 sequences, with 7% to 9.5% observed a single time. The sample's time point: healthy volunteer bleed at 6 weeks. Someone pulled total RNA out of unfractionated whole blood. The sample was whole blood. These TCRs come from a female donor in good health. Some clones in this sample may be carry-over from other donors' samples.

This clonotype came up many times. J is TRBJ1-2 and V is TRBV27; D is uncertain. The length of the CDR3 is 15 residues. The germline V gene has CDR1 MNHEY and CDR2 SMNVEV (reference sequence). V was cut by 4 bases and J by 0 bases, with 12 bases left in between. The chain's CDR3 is CASSSWADPNYGYTF. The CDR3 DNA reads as TGTGCCAGCAGTTCGTGGGCAGACCCTAACTATGGCTACACCTTC.

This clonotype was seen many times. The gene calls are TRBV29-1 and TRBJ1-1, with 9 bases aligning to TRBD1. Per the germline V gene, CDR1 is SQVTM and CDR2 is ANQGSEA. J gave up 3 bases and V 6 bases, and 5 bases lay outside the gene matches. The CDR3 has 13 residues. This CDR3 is CSVSQGAYTEAFF. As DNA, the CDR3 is TGCAGCGTCTCACAGGGGGCGTACACTGAAGCTTTCTTT.

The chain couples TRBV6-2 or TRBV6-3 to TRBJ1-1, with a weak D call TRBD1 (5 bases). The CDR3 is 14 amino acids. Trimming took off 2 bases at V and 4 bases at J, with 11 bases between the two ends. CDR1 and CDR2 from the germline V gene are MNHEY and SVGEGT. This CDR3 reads CASSYGFRATEAFF. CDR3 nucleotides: TGTGCCAGCAGTTACGGGTTCAGGGCCACTGAAGCTTTCTTT.

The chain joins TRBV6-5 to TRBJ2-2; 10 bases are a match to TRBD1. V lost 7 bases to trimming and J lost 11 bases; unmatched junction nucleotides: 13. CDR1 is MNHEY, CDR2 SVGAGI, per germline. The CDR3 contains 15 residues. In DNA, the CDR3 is TGTGCCAGCACCGGCCGTGGACAGGGGGTCGGCGAGCTGTTTTTT. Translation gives CASTGRGQGVGELFF.

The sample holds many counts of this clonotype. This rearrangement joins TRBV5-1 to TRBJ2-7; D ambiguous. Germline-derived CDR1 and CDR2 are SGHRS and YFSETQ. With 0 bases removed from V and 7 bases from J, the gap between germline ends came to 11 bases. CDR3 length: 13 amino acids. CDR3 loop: CASSLEREREQYF. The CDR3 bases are TGCGCCAGCAGCTTGGAGAGAGAGAGGGAGCAGTACTTC.

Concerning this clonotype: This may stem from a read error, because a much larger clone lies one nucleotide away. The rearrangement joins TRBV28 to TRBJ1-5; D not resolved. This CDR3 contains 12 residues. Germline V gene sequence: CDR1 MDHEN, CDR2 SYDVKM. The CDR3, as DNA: TGTGCCAGCAGTTTGAGAGGGCTCGGCCAAAATTTT. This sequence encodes CASSLRGLGQNF.

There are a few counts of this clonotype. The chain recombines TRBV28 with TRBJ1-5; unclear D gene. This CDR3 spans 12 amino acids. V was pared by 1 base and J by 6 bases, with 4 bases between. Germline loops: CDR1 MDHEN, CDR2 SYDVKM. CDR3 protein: CASSLYRQPQHF. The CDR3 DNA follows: TGTGCCAGCAGTTTATATCGTCAGCCCCAGCATTTT. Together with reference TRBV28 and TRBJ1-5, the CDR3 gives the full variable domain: DVKVTQSSRYLVKRTGEKVFLECVQDMDHENMFWYRQDPGLGLRLIYFSYDVKMKEKGDIPEGYSVSREKKERFSLILESASTNQTSMYLCASSLYRQPQHFGDGTRLSIL.

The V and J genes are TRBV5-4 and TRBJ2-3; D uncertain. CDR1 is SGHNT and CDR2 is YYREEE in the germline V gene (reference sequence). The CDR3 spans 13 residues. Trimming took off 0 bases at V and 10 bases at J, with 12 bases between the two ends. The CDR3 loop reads CASSLAAAASQYF. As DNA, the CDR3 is TGTGCCAGCAGCTTGGCGGCCGCCGCATCGCAGTATTTT.

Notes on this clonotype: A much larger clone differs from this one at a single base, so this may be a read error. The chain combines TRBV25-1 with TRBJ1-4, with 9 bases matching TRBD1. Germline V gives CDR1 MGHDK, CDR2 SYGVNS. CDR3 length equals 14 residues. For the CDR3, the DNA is TGTGACAGCTCCAAGATGGACAGGGGTGAAAAACTGTTTTTT. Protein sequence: CDSSKMDRGEKLFF.

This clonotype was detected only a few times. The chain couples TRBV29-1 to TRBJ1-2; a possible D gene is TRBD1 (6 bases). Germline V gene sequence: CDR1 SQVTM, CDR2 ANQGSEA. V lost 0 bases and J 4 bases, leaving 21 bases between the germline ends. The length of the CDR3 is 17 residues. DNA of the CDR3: TGCAGCGTTGAAGATACACCCCGAGGGGGGGATCCCTATGGCTACACCTTC. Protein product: CSVEDTPRGGDPYGYTF.

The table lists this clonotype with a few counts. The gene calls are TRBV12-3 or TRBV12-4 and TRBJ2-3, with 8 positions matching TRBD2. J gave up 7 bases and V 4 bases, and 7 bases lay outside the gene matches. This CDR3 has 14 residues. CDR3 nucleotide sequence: TGTGCCAGCAGTTCATCCGGGACTAGGAATACGCAGTATTTT. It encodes CASSSSGTRNTQYF.

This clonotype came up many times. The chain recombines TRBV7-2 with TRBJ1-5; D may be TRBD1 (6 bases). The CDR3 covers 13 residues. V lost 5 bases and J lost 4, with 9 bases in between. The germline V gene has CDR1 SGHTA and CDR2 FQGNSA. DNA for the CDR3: TGTGCCAGCAGCACACAGGGAAATCAGCCCCAGCATTTT. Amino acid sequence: CASSTQGNQPQHF.

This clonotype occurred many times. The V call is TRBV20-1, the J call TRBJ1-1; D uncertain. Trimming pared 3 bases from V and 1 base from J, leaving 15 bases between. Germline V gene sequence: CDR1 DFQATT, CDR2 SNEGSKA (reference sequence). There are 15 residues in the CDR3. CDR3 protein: CSARLAARSNTEAFF. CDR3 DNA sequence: TGCAGTGCTAGGCTCGCGGCGAGGTCGAACACTGAAGCTTTCTTT.

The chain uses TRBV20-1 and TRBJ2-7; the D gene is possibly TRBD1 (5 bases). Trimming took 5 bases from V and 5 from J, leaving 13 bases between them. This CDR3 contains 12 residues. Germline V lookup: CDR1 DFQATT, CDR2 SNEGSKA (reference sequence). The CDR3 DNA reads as TGCAGTGCTCGACACCAGGGTAACGAGCAGTACTTC. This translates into CSARHQGNEQYF.

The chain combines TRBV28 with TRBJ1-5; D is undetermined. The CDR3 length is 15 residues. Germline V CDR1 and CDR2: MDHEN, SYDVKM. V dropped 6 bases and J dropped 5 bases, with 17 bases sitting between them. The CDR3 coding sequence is TGTGCCAGCAGGCGCCTGGTGGCGGGCGATCAGCCCCAGCATTTT. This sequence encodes CASRRLVAGDQPQHF.

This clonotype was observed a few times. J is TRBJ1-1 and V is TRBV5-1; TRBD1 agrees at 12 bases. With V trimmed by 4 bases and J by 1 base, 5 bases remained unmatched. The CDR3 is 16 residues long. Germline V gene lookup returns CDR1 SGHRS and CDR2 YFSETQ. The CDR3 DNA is TGCGCCAGCAGCCCGGGACAGGGGGCATGGAACACTGAAGCTTTCTTT. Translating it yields CASSPGQGAWNTEAFF.

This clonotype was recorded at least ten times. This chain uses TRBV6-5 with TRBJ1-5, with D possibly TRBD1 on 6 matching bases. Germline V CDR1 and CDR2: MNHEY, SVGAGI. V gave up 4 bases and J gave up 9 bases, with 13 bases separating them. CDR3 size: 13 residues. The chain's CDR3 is CASSSTGRLPQHF. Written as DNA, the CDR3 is TGTGCCAGCAGTTCAACAGGGAGACTGCCCCAGCATTTT.

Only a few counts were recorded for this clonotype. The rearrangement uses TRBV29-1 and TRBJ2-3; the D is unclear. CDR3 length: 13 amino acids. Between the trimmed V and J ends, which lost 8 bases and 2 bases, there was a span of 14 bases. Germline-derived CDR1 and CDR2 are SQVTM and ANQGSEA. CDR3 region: CSTLKEYTDTQYF. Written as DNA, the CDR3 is TGCAGCACCCTTAAAGAGTACACAGATACGCAGTATTTT.

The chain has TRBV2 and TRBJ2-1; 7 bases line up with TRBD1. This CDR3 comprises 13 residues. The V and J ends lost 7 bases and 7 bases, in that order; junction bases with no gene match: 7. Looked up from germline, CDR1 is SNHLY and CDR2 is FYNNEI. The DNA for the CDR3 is TGTGCCAGCAATGGGGACAGACTTAATGAGCAGTTCTTC. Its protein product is CASNGDRLNEQFF.

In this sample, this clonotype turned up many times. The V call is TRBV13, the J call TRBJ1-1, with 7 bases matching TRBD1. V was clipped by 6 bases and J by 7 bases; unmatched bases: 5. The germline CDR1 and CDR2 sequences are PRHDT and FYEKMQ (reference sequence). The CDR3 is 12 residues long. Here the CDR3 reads CASRPDRVEAFF. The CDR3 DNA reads TGTGCCAGCAGACCAGACAGGGTTGAAGCTTTCTTT.

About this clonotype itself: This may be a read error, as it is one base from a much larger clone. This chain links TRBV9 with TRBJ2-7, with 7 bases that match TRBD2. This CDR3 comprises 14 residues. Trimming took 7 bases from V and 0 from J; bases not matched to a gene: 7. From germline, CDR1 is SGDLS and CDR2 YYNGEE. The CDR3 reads CASSLGGNSYEQYF. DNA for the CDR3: TGTGCCAGCTCGCTCGGGGGGAACTCCTACGAGCAGTACTTC.

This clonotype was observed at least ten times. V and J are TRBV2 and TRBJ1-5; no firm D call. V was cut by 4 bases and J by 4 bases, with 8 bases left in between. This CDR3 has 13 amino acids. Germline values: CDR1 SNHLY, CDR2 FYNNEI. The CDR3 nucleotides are TGTGCCAGCAGTGCGGCAGGTAATCAGCCCCAGCATTTT. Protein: CASSAAGNQPQHF.

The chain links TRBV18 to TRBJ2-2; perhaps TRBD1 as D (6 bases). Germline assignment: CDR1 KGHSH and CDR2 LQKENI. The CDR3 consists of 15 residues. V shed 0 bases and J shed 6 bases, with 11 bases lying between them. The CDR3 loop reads CASSPPQGFAGELFF. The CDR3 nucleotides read TGTGCCAGCTCACCACCCCAGGGGTTCGCCGGGGAGCTGTTTTTT.

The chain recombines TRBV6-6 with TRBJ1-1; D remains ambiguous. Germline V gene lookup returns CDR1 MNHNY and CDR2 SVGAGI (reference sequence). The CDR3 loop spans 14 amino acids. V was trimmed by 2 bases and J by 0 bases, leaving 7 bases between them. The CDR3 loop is CASSYLALNTEAFF. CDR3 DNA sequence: TGTGCCAGCAGTTACCTGGCCTTGAACACTGAAGCTTTCTTT.

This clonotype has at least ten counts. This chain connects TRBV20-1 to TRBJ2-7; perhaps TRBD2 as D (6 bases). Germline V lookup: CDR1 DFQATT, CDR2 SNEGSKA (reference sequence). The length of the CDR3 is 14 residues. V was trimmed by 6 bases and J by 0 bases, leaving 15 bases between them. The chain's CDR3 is CSALKAGSSYEQYF. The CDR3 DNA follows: TGCAGTGCATTGAAAGCGGGTTCCTCCTACGAGCAGTACTTC.

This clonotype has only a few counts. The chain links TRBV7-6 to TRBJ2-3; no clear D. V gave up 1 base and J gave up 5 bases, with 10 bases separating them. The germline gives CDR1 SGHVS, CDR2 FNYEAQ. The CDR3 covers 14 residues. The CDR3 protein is CASSLGSVGDTQYF. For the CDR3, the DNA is TGTGCCAGCAGCTTAGGTTCAGTCGGAGATACGCAGTATTTT.